A selection of T cell receptor beta chains follows, all from one sample in a study of blood T cell repertoires in COVID-19. The protocol was immunoSEQ multiplex PCR, while the TCRdb copy is restricted to in-frame clones and leaves out a portion. The sample includes 150,000 to 200,000 clones, nearly 80% of them seen just once. The sequenced material came from peripheral blood. These receptors were taken from a woman in her 70s with acute or convalescent COVID-19. CDR3s include the opening cysteine and the closing phenylalanine or tryptophan. Each record gives: V gene, J gene, CDR3 protein.

TRBV5-1	TRBJ2-1	CASSPGLAGGPNEQFF
TRBV4-2	TRBJ2-3	CASRASSGVTDTQYF
TRBV27	TRBJ1-5	CASSFAGPHQPQHF
TRBV5-4	TRBJ2-1	CASSFGGGRSSYNEQFF
TRBV24-1	TRBJ2-1	CATSDAPGSEGNEQFF
TRBV7-8	TRBJ2-3	CASRQATDTQYF
TRBV5-1	TRBJ2-2	CASSFGQGNTGELFF
TRBV5-1	TRBJ2-3	CASSGSSRHGDTQYF
TRBV11-3	TRBJ2-7	CASSSWTSVHRGPYEQYF
TRBV5-1	TRBJ2-2	CASSLAQGGELFF
TRBV19	TRBJ2-2	CASSRRQGANTGELFF
TRBV2	TRBJ2-7	CASSFVNEQYF
TRBV7-9	TRBJ1-6	CASSLALQGHSPLHF
TRBV29-1	TRBJ2-5	CSVVYGALKDRLGSAFQETQYF
TRBV4-1	TRBJ1-2	CASSRLTGNYGYTF
TRBV6-5	TRBJ2-2	CASSRREFGELFF
TRBV5-4	TRBJ1-1	CASSPILLTGTTEAFF
TRBV29-1	TRBJ1-1	CSVLGTGGIGTEAFF
TRBV6-6	TRBJ1-2	CASSRSLSGTVNYGYTF
TRBV2	TRBJ1-5	CASSELPQGGSPQHF
TRBV6-5	TRBJ2-7	CASSRDRDPSYEQYF
TRBV9	TRBJ1-4	CASSVGATGDNEKLFF